This T cell receptor beta chain was recovered during a study of shared clonotypes between healthy human individuals. The naive CD8 subset, CD45RO-negative cells positively selected for CCR7, excluded terminally differentiated effector memory CD45RA+ cells. As originally analysed: In the immunoSEQ data, sequences were junction-only and lacked quality scores, so filtering differed. Produced via immunoSEQ multiplex PCR; TCRdb's table is partial and in-frame only. D and trimming come from the DNA, and the V and J calls and clone size come from that table. The data contain about 580,000 clones, roughly 98% of them singletons. Findings and caveats of the study: Researchers found naive subsets generally carried larger estimated richness than memory subsets.

The count of this clone is one. Its matching antigen is unknown. The sample contains more than one DNA sequence encoding this CDR3. Trimming took 2 bases from V and 2 from J; bases not matched to a gene: 0. The germline CDR1 and CDR2 sequences are MNHEY and SMNVEV (reference sequence). The CDR3 loop spans 14 amino acids. The clonotype originates from a man younger than 40 in good health. Sequencing was performed on naive CD8+ T cells sorted from blood. The rearrangement joins TRBV27 to TRBJ2-7, with 10 nucleotides matching TRBD2. The CDR3 region has the DNA TGTGCCAGCAGTTTAAGCGGGAGGGCCTACGAGCAGTACTTC. Translated, it gives CASSLSGRAYEQYF.